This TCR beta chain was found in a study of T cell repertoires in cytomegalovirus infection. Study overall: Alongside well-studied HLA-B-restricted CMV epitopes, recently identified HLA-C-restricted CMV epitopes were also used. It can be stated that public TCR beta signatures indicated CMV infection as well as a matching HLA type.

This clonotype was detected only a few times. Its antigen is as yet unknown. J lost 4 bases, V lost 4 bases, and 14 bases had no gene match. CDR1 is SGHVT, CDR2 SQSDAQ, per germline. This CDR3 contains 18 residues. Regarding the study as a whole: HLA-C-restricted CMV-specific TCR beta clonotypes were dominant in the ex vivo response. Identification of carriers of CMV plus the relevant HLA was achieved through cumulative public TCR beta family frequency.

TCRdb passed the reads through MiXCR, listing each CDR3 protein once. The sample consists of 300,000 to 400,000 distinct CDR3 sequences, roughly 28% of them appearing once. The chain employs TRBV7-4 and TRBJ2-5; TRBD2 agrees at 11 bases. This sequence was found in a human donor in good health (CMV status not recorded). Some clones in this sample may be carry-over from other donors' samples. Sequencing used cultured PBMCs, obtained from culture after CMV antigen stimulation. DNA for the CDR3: TGTGCCAGCAGCTCCCGGGAAGGTTTAGCGGGAGGGAGAGAGACCCAGTACTTC. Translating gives CASSSREGLAGGRETQYF.